This T cell receptor (beta chain) was sequenced during a study of identical twins. This clonotype was seen repeatedly, ten times or more. TCRdb redid the calling of the 5' RACE reads with MiXCR, one entry per CDR3 protein. The data hold hundreds of thousands of distinct CDR3 sequences, with around 6.6% observed a single time. The sample was also reused in another study, on yellow fever vaccine responses in identical twins.

The sequenced sample consisted of memory (CD45RO+) T cells sorted from blood. The clonotype originates from a woman under 30 in good health.

The DNA of the CDR3 is TGCGCCAGCTCACGGCTAGCGGGAGACGTAGAGACCCAGTACTTC. Translating it yields CASSRLAGDVETQYF. This chain uses TRBV5-1 with TRBJ2-5, with 10 bases identical to TRBD2. After removal of 7 bases from V and 4 bases from J, the junction contained 10 bases not matched to a gene. Germline values: CDR1 SGHRS, CDR2 YFSETQ. The CDR3 is 15 amino acids. Full variable domain (rest looked up from reference TRBV5-1 and TRBJ2-5): KAGVTQTPRYLIKTRGQQVTLSCSPISGHRSVSWYQQTPGQGLQFLFEYFSETQRNKGNFPGRFSGRQFSNSRSEMNVSTLELGDSALYLCASSRLAGDVETQYFGPGTRLLVL.